The 5 T cell receptor beta chains below come from one sample, sequenced in a study of regulatory T cells in long-lasting Graves disease. CDR3-region Arm-PCR and iRepertoire HTBI primers produced the TCR beta libraries. MiXCR, applied by TCRdb to the multiplex PCR reads, yields one record per CDR3 protein. This table holds approximately 470,000 distinct CDR3 sequences, about 17% found once. Regarding time point: newly diagnosed GD, antithyroid drugs for less than 3 months. Extracted PBMC RNA gave rise to the TCR library. This sample was shared with a second study, whose subject was T cells in Graves' hyperthyroidism and ophthalmopathy.

The starting material was peripheral blood mononuclear cells (PBMCs), obtained at new diagnosis, from a patient treated with antithyroid drugs. These receptors originate from a man aged 40-55 years with Graves disease.

This clonotype was counted between two and nine times. CDR3 in amino acids: CASSLGQIYGYTF. The CDR3 DNA is TGTGCCAGCAGTCTGGGACAGATCTATGGCTACACCTTC. The V and J genes are TRBV12-3 or TRBV12-4 and TRBJ1-2, with 7 bases aligning to TRBD1. The CDR3 sequence is 13 residues long. The V segment lost 5 bases and the J segment 4 bases; nucleotides outside the gene matches: 4.

This clonotype was seen many times. The chain employs TRBV20-1 and TRBJ2-7; 11 positions match TRBD2. Trimming at V came to 5 bases and at J to 3 bases, leaving 12 bases not matched to a gene. Germline loops: CDR1 DFQATT, CDR2 SNEGSKA (reference sequence). CDR3 length equals 16 residues. CDR3: CSAPHRRLAGNYEQYF. CDR3 sequence (DNA): TGCAGTGCTCCACATAGGAGACTAGCGGGGAACTACGAGCAGTACTTC.

As to this clonotype: A much larger clone differs by one base, so this may be a read error. The chain couples TRBV28 to TRBJ2-2, with a possible D match to TRBD2 (6 bases). There are 15 residues in the CDR3. Germline V gene lookup returns CDR1 MDHEN and CDR2 SYDVKM. This CDR3 is CASSFGGLNTGGLFF. Written as DNA, the CDR3 is TGTGCCAGCAGTTTCGGCGGACTGAACACCGGGGGGCTGTTTTTT.

Ten or more counts support this clonotype. The chain has TRBV29-1 and TRBJ2-4, with D perhaps matching TRBD2 (6 bases). The CDR3 sequence is 12 residues long. The germline V gene has CDR1 SQVTM and CDR2 ANQGSEA. Trimming removed 3 bases from V and 9 bases from J, with 12 bases in between. DNA of the CDR3: TGCAGCGTTGATGTGCAGGGAGGCATTCAGTACTTC. Translation: CSVDVQGGIQYF.

On this clonotype: This may stem from a read error, because a much larger clone lies one nucleotide away. The chain is built from TRBV3-1 and TRBJ2-7; D gene uncertain. The CDR3 spans 14 residues. Trimming removed 0 bases at V and 2 bases at J, with 8 bases between. Germline lookup yields CDR1 LGHDT and CDR2 YNNKEL (reference sequence). The CDR3 loop reads CASSQDRRPYEQYF. The CDR3 DNA follows: TGTGCCAGCAGCCAAGATCGCAGGCCCTACGAGCAGTACTTC.